What follows is one T cell receptor beta chain and its context. Trimming removed 0 bases from V and 0 bases from J, with 11 bases in between. The CDR3 contains 16 residues. Per germline, CDR1 LGHDT and CDR2 YNNKEL (reference sequence). Authors' data handling: How many nucleated cells were present was estimated from reference gene primer amplification. Produced via immunoSEQ multiplex PCR; TCRdb's table is partial and in-frame only. That table gives V, J and clone size, and the DNA gave D and trimming. The repertoire has some 210,000 clones, 84% of them found once; the top ten carry about 7.3%. This record comes from a study of blood T cell repertoires in COVID-19.

The source material was peripheral blood. This chain joins TRBV3-1 (or the pseudogene TRBV3-2) and TRBJ1-1, with D hard to call. This clonotype was sampled from a woman aged 50 to 60 with active or convalescent COVID-19. In DNA form, the CDR3 reads TGTGCCAGCAGCCAAGAGGGTAAACGGGTGAACACTGAAGCTTTCTTT. It is translated as CASSQEGKRVNTEAFF.